Described below is a single TCR beta chain sequence and its context. A few counts support this clonotype. Its antigen specificity is not known. No base quality values were provided; no much bigger clone lies one nucleotide off. Relative to germline, V is 2 bases shorter and J is 5 bases shorter, with 13 bases between their ends. CDR1 is given as LGHDT and CDR2 as YNNKEL, both from the germline V gene (reference sequence). Spanning cysteine to phenylalanine, the CDR3 consists of 16 amino acids. The read is trimmed to its CDR3 DNA, 48 bases read in frame from base 1. These data originate in a study of blood T cells in healthy people across ages (dated by TCRdb to the mid-2010s). For context, the study as a whole: In model experiments, template switching captured roughly one uniquely barcoded TCR beta cDNA molecule for every two T cells. For two donors (one aged 18 to 29 and one aged 80 or older), the study analyzed two additional independent replicas of 1 million unique cDNA reads from the same blood draw. Donors were grouped into four age groups: young (average 16 years), middle-aged (about 40), aged (approximately 58) and long-lived (just over 80). Using deep sequencing normalized with unique cDNA molecular identifiers, the study measured how TCR beta repertoire diversity changes with age. To avoid experimental bias, donors of different ages were distributed randomly across sequencing lanes.

Findings and caveats that apply to the study as a whole: As age increased, observed TCR beta diversity per million T cells dropped in a roughly linear way, and a significant reduction was already evident by age roughly 40. Estimates of total diversity from one million sequenced T cells were regarded as lower bounds and underestimates. Observed TCR beta diversity correlated strongly with the percentage of naive T cells measured by flow cytometry. Donor CMV infection status was unknown, potentially confounding age-related changes in expanded clonotypes. Compared with the aged group, more naive CD4+ T cells, fewer expanded clones and increased TCR diversity were shown by the long-lived group, suggesting age selection. Bulk unsorted PBMC profiling prevented conclusive comparison of naive and antigen-experienced compartments.

Donors were approximately 42 systemically healthy Caucasian individuals from Russia aged roughly 6 to 90 years. Ten milliliters of peripheral blood were drawn from each donor into EDTA-treated Vacutainer tubes. Ficoll-Paque density-gradient centrifugation was used to isolate PBMCs, with at least 6.5 million obtained per sample. Trizol reagent was used to extract total RNA from the PBMCs, yielding at least 5.5 micrograms per sample. For every donor, flow cytometry on a PBMC aliquot measured the percentage of naive CD45RAhigh/CD27high T cells. Receptor amplification or capture employed 5' RACE. The sequencing machine was an Illumina HiSeq 2500. A second PCR of roughly 6 to 12 cycles was performed with a sample-barcoded 5' primer and a J-beta primer mix. Each TCR beta cDNA molecule received a unique molecular identifier from a template-switch 5' adaptor carrying 12 random nucleotides. At least 2.5 million CDR3-containing paired-end reads were obtained from each sample. First-strand cDNA was synthesized from all RNA with the Mint cDNA synthesis kit, primed by a TRBC-specific oligonucleotide. After uracil-DNA glycosylase treatment, a first 18-cycle PCR used universal primers M1SS and BC2_uni_R on all cDNA. The original methods were these. For normalization, 1 million high-quality reads were randomly selected from each sample, with every read carrying a distinct molecular identifier. Reads sharing molecular identifiers were discarded rather than binned into consensus sequences. CDR3 identification, clonotype clustering and error correction used MiTCR with a Q25 quality threshold and the strictest error-elimination algorithm. A nonparametric unseen species model with Euler transformation was used to estimate lower-bound total TCR beta diversity. TCRdb redid the processing of the public reads, applying fastp at Q25 and MiXCR, and retained in-frame beta chains. Identical CDR3 proteins give one entry, which carries the most common genes and DNA. Clone size and V and J calls follow TCRdb, not the original study. The sample table holds about 750,000 distinct CDR3 sequences, of which about 48% were seen once. The top ten clones comprise 41% of the sample.

The sample consisted of blood. The sequence was collected from a man older than 75 in good health. This chain is built from TRBV3-1 and TRBJ1-6, with the D gene too uncertain to name. The DNA sequence is given as TGTGCCAGCAGCCAATCAGGACCGGCCAATAATTCACCCCTCCACTTT. It translates as CASSQSGPANNSPLHF. Extended through the reference TRBV3-1 and TRBJ1-6 proteins, this CDR3 yields the full variable domain: DTAVSQTPKYLVTQMGNDKSIKCEQNLGHDTMYWYKQDSKKFLKIMFSYNNKELIINETVPNRFSPKSPDKAHLNLHINSLELGDSAVYFCASSQSGPANNSPLHFGNGTRLTVT.